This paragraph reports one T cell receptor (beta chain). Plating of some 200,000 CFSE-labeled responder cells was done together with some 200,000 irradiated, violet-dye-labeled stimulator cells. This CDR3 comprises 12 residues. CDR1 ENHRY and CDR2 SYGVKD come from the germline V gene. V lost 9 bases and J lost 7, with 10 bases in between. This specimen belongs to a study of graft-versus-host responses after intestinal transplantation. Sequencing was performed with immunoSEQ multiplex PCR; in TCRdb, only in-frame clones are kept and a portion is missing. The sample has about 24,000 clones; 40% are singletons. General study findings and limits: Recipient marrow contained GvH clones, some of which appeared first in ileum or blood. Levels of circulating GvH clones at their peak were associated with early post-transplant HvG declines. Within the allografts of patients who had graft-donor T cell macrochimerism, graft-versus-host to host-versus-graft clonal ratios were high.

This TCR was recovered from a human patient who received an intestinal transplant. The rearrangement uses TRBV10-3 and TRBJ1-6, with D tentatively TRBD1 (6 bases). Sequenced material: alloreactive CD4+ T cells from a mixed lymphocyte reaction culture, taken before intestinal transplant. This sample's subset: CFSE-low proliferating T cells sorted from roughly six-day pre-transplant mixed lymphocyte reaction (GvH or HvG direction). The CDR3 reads CAIGTQNSPLHF. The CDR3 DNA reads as TGTGCCATTGGGACACAAAATTCACCCCTCCACTTT.